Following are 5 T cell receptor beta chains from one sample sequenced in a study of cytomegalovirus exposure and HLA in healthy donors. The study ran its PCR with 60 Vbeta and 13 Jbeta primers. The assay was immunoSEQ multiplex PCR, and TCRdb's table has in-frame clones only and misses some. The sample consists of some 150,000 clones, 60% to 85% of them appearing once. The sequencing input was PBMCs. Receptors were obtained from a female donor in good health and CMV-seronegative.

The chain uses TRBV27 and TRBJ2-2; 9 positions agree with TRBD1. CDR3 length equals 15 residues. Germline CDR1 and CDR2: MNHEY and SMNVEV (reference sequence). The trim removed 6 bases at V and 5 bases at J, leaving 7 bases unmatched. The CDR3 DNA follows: TGTGCCAGCAGCTCCGGGACAGGGTTGACCGGGGAGCTGTTTTTT. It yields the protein CASSSGTGLTGELFF.

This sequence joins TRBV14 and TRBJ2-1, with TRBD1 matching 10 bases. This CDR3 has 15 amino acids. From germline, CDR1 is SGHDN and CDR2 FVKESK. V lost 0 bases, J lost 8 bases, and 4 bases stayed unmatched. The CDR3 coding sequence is TGTGCCAGCAGCCAAGAGGACAGGGGGTTCGATGAGCAGTTCTTC. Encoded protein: CASSQEDRGFDEQFF.

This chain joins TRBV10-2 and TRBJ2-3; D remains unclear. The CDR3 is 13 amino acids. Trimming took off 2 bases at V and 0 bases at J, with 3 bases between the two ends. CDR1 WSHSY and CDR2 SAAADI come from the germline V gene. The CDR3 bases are TGCGCCAGCAGTGAGCCTAGCACAGATACGCAGTATTTT. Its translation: CASSEPSTDTQYF.

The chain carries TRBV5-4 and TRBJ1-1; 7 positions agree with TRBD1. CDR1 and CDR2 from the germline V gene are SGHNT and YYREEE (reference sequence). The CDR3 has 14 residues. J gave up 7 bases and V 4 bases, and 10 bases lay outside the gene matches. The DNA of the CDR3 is TGTGCCAGCAGCGTGAGACAGGGCACCTTTGAAGCTTTCTTT. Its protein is CASSVRQGTFEAFF.

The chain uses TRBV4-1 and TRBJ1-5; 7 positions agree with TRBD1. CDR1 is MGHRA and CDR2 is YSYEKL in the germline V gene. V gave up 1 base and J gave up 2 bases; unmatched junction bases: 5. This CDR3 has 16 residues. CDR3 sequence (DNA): TGCGCCAGCAGCCAAGCAGACAGGGCCGGCAATCAGCCCCAGCATTTT. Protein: CASSQADRAGNQPQHF.